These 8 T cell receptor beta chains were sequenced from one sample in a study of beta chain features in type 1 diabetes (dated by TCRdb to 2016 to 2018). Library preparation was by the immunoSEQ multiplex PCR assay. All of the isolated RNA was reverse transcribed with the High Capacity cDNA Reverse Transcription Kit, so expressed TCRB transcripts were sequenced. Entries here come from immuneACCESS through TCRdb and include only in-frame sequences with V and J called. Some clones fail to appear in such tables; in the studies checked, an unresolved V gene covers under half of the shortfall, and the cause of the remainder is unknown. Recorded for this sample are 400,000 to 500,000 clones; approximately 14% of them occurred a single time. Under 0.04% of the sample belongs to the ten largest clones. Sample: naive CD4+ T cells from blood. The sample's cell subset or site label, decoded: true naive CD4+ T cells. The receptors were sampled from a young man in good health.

The CDR3 nucleotides are TGTGCCAGCAGCTTATCGTTTCGTAATTCACCCCTCCACTTT. Protein product: CASSLSFRNSPLHF. The chain has TRBV7-6 and TRBJ1-6; D unclear. The germline V and J ends were trimmed by 2 bases and 6 bases, with 8 bases remaining between them. The CDR3 runs 14 residues. The V gene's germline CDR1 is SGHVS and CDR2 FNYEAQ. The full variable domain, with the rest looked up from reference TRBV7-6 and TRBJ1-6, is GAGVSQSPRYKVTKRGQDVALRCDPISGHVSLYWYRQALGQGPEFLTYFNYEAQQDKSGLPNDRFSAERPEGSISTLTIQRTEQRDSAMYRCASSLSFRNSPLHFGNGTRLTVT.

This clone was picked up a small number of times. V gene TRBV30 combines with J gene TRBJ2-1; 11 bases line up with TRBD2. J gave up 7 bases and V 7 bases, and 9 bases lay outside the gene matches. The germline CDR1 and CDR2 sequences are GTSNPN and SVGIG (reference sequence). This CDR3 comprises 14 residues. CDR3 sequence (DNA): TGTGCCTCCCCGCTAGCGGGAGGCCCAAATGAGCAGTTCTTC. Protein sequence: CASPLAGGPNEQFF.

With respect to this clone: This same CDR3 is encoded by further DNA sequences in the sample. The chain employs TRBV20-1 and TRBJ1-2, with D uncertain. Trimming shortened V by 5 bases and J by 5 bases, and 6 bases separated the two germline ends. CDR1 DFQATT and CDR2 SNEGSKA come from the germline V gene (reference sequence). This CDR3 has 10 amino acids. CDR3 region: CSARNYGYTF. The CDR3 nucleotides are TGCAGTGCTCGAAATTATGGCTACACCTTC.

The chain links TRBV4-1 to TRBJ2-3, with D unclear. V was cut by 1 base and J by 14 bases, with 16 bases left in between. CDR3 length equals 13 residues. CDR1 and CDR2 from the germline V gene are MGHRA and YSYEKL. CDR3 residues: CASSQVRLGTRYF. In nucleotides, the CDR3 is TGCGCCAGCAGCCAAGTCCGACTTGGAACTCGGTATTTT.

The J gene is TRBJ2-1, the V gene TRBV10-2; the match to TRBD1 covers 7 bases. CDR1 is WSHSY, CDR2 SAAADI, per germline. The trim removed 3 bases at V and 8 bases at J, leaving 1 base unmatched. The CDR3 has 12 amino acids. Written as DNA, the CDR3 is TGCGCCAGCAGTGATCAGGGGGATGAGCAGTTCTTC. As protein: CASSDQGDEQFF.

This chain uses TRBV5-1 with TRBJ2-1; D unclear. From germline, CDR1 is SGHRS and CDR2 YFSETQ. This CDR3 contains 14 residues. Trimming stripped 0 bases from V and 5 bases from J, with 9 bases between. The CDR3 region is CASSLEGRNNEQFF. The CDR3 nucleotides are TGCGCCAGCAGCTTGGAAGGACGTAACAATGAGCAGTTCTTC.

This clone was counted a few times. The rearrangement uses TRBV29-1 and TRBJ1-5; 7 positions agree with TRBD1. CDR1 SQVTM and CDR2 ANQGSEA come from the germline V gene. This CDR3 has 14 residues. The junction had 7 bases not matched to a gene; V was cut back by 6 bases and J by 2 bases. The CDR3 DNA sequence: TGCAGCGTCGCAGGGGGGCACGGCAATCAGCCCCAGCATTTT. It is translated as CSVAGGHGNQPQHF.

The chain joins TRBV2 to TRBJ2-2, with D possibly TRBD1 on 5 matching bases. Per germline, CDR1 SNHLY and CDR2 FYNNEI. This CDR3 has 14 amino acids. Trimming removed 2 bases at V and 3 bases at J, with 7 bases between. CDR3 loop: CASSESRDTGELFF. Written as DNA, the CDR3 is TGTGCCAGCAGTGAATCCAGGGACACCGGGGAGCTGTTTTTT. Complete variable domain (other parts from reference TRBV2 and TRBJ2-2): EPEVTQTPSHQVTQMGQEVILRCVPISNHLYFYWYRQILGQKVEFLVSFYNNEISEKSEIFDDQFSVERPDGSNFTLKIRSTKLEDSAMYFCASSESRDTGELFFGEGSRLTVL.